This T cell receptor beta chain came from a study of T cells after yellow fever vaccination. Study observations and caveats: Post-booster repertoires contained most primary-vaccination clones again (96% CD4, 88% CD8). A small proportion of clonotypes was detected in both the CD4 and CD8 compartments.

In germline, CDR1 is SGHRS, CDR2 YFSETQ. This CDR3 has 16 residues. Trimming left V 0 bases short and J 0 bases short, with 12 bases between. Of note for this clonotype: What it binds is not known.

A single record per CDR3 protein comes from TCRdb applying MiXCR to the 5' RACE reads. Of a few hundred thousand distinct CDR3 sequences in the sample, under 15% were seen once. The sequence came from a man aged 18-30 years who received the YFV17D yellow fever vaccine. The rearrangement uses TRBV5-1 and TRBJ1-1; no definite D call. This specimen consisted of CD4+ T cells sorted from PBMCs, obtained 15 days after the yellow fever booster vaccination. The CDR3 DNA is TGCGCCAGCAGCTTGGCCCCGTCAAACATGAACACTGAAGCTTTCTTT. Translating gives CASSLAPSNMNTEAFF.